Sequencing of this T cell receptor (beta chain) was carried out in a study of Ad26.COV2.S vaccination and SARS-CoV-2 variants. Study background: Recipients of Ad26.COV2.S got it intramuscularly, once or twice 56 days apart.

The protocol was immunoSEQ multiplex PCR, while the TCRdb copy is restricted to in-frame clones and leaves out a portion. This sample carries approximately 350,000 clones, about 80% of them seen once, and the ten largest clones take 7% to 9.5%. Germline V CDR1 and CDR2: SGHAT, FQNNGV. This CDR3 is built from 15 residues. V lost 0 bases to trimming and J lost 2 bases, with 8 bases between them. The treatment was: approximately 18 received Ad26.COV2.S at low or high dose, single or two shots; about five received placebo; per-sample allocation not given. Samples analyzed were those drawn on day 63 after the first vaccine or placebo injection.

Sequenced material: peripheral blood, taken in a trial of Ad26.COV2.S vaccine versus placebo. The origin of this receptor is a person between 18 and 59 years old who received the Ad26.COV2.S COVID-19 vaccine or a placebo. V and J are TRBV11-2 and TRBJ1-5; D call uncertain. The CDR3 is CASSLDRAGNQPQHF. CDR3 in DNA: TGTGCCAGCAGCTTAGATCGGGCAGGCAATCAGCCCCAGCATTTT.